This T cell receptor beta chain was sequenced in a study of Ad26.COV2.S vaccination and SARS-CoV-2 variants. For the study at large: Intramuscular Ad26.COV2.S doses were given once or twice, 56 days apart. Findings and limits, study-wide: Responses of spike-specific T cells (both CD8+ and CD4+) reportedly showed substantial breadth after vaccination.

The repertoire was sequenced with immunoSEQ multiplex PCR; TCRdb's copy has only in-frame clones and lacks some. The sample carries 200,000 to 250,000 clones, more than 75% recorded once. This CDR3 contains 15 residues. The germline V gene has CDR1 LGHDT and CDR2 YNNKEL (reference sequence). Between the trimmed V and J ends, which lost 6 bases and 2 bases, there was a span of 17 bases. Treatment meaning: about 20 received Ad26.COV2.S at low or high dose, single or two shots; several received placebo; per-sample allocation not given. Sampling was done on day 63 after the first vaccine or placebo injection. Remarks on this clone: No antigen is known for it.

Sample: peripheral blood, taken in a trial of Ad26.COV2.S vaccine versus placebo. This TCR was sampled from a person between 18 and 65 years old who received the Ad26.COV2.S COVID-19 vaccine or a placebo. The genes are TRBV3-1 (or the pseudogene TRBV3-2) and TRBJ2-7; D unresolved. The CDR3 DNA reads as TGTGCCAGCAGAAGGACCTCCCATGGGACCTACGAGCAGTACTTC. Translation: CASRRTSHGTYEQYF.